This T cell receptor beta chain is from a study of regulatory T cells in long-lasting Graves disease. Combining iRepertoire HTBI primers with Arm-PCR of CDR3 regions, the authors built TCR beta libraries. TCRdb reanalysed the multiplex PCR reads using MiXCR and keeps one entry per CDR3 protein. The repertoire has roughly 610,000 distinct CDR3 sequences, about 16% of them found once; the top ten carry around 12%. Time point noted: newly diagnosed GD, antithyroid drugs for less than 3 months. The TCR library used RNA extracted from PBMCs. Germline V lookup: CDR1 DFQATT, CDR2 SNEGSKA (reference sequence). This CDR3 is 13 amino acids long. Trimming took off 2 bases at V and 4 bases at J, with 8 bases between the two ends. The same data also went into a second study, on T cells in Graves' hyperthyroidism and ophthalmopathy.

The receptor's source is a man aged 18 to 35 with Graves disease. The material sequenced was peripheral blood mononuclear cells (PBMCs), taken at new diagnosis, from a patient treated with antithyroid drugs. This chain joins TRBV20-1 and TRBJ2-2; D gene uncertain. The CDR3 nucleotides are TGCAGTGCTAGAATGACGAGCACCGGGGAGCTGTTTTTT. Its translation: CSARMTSTGELFF.